One sample yielded the 31 T cell receptor beta chains listed below, sequenced in a study of shared clonotypes between healthy human individuals. CD45RO-negative cells were positively selected for CCR7, leaving out terminally differentiated effector memory CD45RA+ cells. Sequencing was performed with immunoSEQ multiplex PCR; in TCRdb, only in-frame clones are kept and a portion is missing. This table holds about 820,000 clones, 90% to 95% found once. The source material was naive CD8+ T cells sorted from blood. These receptors originate from a man aged 30 to 45 in good health.

CDR3 bases: TGTGCCAGCAGCCTCGCGTCCTGGGGGTTGGTCACAGATACGCAGTATTTT. It is translated as CASSLASWGLVTDTQYF. This chain connects TRBV5-6 to TRBJ2-3; D is possibly TRBD1 or TRBD2 (5 bases each). This CDR3 region has 17 residues. V gave up 4 bases and J gave up 2 bases, with 20 bases separating them. CDR1 SGHDT and CDR2 YYEEEE come from the germline V gene.

The chain has TRBV5-1 and TRBJ2-2, with no clear D. The CDR3 extends over 16 amino acids. Trimming cost V 2 bases and J 1 base, with 12 bases left between them. Germline CDR1 SGHRS, CDR2 YFSETQ. The CDR3 bases are TGCGCCAGCAGCTTTTGGCCGGAGAGGAACACCGGGGAGCTGTTTTTT. It translates to CASSFWPERNTGELFF.

The chain recombines TRBV6-5 with TRBJ2-7; 8 positions agree with TRBD2. This CDR3 contains 16 residues. Losses at the gene ends were 2 bases for V and 2 bases for J; bases not matched to a gene: 8. Looked up from germline, CDR1 is MNHEY and CDR2 is SVGAGI. CDR3 in amino acids: CASSYPGSGNAYEQYF. For the CDR3, the DNA is TGTGCCAGCAGTTACCCCGGTAGCGGGAACGCCTACGAGCAGTACTTC.

The V and J genes are TRBV27 and TRBJ2-7; D ambiguous. CDR1 and CDR2 from the germline V gene are MNHEY and SMNVEV (reference sequence). The V end was cut by 8 bases, the J end by 5 bases, with 13 bases between. This CDR3 has 12 amino acids. Written as DNA, the CDR3 is TGTGCCAGCGGGTCGGCGACCCACGAGCAGTACTTC. Residues: CASGSATHEQYF.

The J gene is TRBJ2-3, the V gene TRBV27; 7 nucleotides match TRBD2. Germline V CDR1 and CDR2: MNHEY, SMNVEV (reference sequence). Trimming took 2 bases from V and 3 from J; bases not matched to a gene: 5. CDR3 length: 15 amino acids. The CDR3 nucleotides read TGTGCCAGCAGTTTAGGGGCGGGAGATACAGATACGCAGTATTTT. This codes for CASSLGAGDTDTQYF.

The chain has TRBV4-3 and TRBJ2-7; D might be TRBD2 (5 bases). The CDR3 is 16 amino acids. Germline V gene lookup returns CDR1 LGHNA and CDR2 YSLEER. Trimming took off 0 bases at V and 6 bases at J, with 18 bases between the two ends. The DNA for the CDR3 is TGCGCCAGCAGCCAAGATATGGCTAACCGAGGAGGCGAGCAGTACTTC. Translation gives CASSQDMANRGGEQYF.

V and J are TRBV27 and TRBJ2-7; the D is unclear. The germline V gene encodes CDR1 MNHEY and CDR2 SMNVEV (reference sequence). The CDR3 covers 16 residues. Trimming took 0 bases from V and 2 from J, leaving 14 bases between them. CDR3 sequence reads: CASSLSILRLAYEQYF. The CDR3 DNA reads TGTGCCAGCAGTTTATCGATTTTGCGCCTCGCCTACGAGCAGTACTTC.

The rearrangement links TRBV28 to TRBJ1-5; D gene unclear. This CDR3 region has 12 residues. Germline CDR1 MDHEN, CDR2 SYDVKM. The V end lost 10 bases, the J end lost 4 bases, and 11 bases lay between the germline ends. CDR3 in amino acids: CATKEGNQPQHF. The CDR3 nucleotides are TGTGCCACGAAGGAGGGAAATCAGCCCCAGCATTTT. The full variable domain, with the rest looked up from reference TRBV28 and TRBJ1-5, is DVKVTQSSRYLVKRTGEKVFLECVQDMDHENMFWYRQDPGLGLRLIYFSYDVKMKEKGDIPEGYSVSREKKERFSLILESASTNQTSMYLCATKEGNQPQHFGDGTRLSIL.

The chain is built from TRBV7-9 and TRBJ1-4, with a possible D match to TRBD1 (5 bases). CDR1 is SEHNR and CDR2 is FQNEAQ in the germline V gene (reference sequence). Deletions cut 1 base from V and 7 bases from J, with 10 bases between. The CDR3 extends over 14 amino acids. The CDR3 region is CASSLDRIGEKLFF. CDR3 DNA: TGTGCCAGCAGCTTAGACAGGATAGGTGAAAAACTGTTTTTT.

V gene TRBV27 combines with J gene TRBJ1-5; no clear D gene. CDR3 length: 15 amino acids. The germline V gene encodes CDR1 MNHEY and CDR2 SMNVEV (reference sequence). The V gene lost 6 bases and the J gene lost 4 bases, with 16 bases spanning the gap. The CDR3 region is CASSRAGVGNQPQHF. CDR3 DNA: TGTGCCAGCAGCCGAGCTGGGGTAGGGAATCAGCCCCAGCATTTT.

The chain links TRBV28 to TRBJ2-1, with TRBD2 identical over 16 bases. The J segment lost 4 bases and the V segment lost 5 bases, leaving 14 bases of the junction unmatched. The CDR3 consists of 20 residues. From germline, CDR1 is MDHEN and CDR2 SYDVKM. CDR3 coding DNA: TGTGCCAGCAGTCCCAGACCCGGGACTAGCGGGAGGGGCGGGTACAATGAGCAGTTCTTC. This translates into CASSPRPGTSGRGGYNEQFF.

J is TRBJ1-1 and V is TRBV19, with 9 bases fitting TRBD1. J lost 2 bases, V lost 5 bases, and 3 bases had no gene match. From germline, CDR1 is LNHDA and CDR2 SQIVND (reference sequence). This CDR3 has 14 residues. This CDR3 reads CASSWTGANTEAFF. CDR3 DNA: TGTGCCAGTAGTTGGACAGGGGCTAACACTGAAGCTTTCTTT.

The genes are TRBV4-1 and TRBJ2-1, with TRBD1 matching 7 bases. Germline V CDR1 and CDR2: MGHRA, YSYEKL. CDR3 length: 14 residues. The trim removed 2 bases at V and 8 bases at J, leaving 6 bases unmatched. Here the CDR3 DNA reads TGCGCCAGCAGCCAAAGACAGGGTCGCCATGAGCAGTTCTTC. This translates into CASSQRQGRHEQFF.

The genes are TRBV29-1 and TRBJ2-7; TRBD1 matches 7 bases. Germline CDR1 and CDR2: SQVTM and ANQGSEA. The V and J ends lost 7 bases and 0 bases, in that order; junction bases with no gene match: 6. The CDR3 covers 13 residues. The CDR3 coding sequence is TGCAGCGCCCGGACAGGAACCTCCTACGAGCAGTACTTC. Its translation: CSARTGTSYEQYF.

The chain combines TRBV7-9 with TRBJ2-5, with TRBD2 identical over 12 bases. Germline V gene data show CDR1 as SEHNR and CDR2 as FQNEAQ (reference sequence). V was pared by 5 bases and J by 7 bases, with 14 bases of the junction left unmatched. This CDR3 region has 17 residues. CDR3 sequence (DNA): TGTGCCAGCAGCCCGAAGCTTCTAGCGGGAGGGCCGGGGACCCAGTACTTC. This sequence encodes CASSPKLLAGGPGTQYF.

The genes are TRBV4-2 and TRBJ2-7, with D possibly TRBD2 on 6 matching bases. The CDR3 extends over 14 amino acids. Germline CDR1 is LGHNA and CDR2 is YNFKEQ. The ends were cut back, 8 bases at V and 2 bases at J, with 16 bases in the middle. The CDR3 sequence is CASRGLTDTYEQYF. In nucleotides, the CDR3 is TGTGCCAGCCGGGGACTGACAGATACCTACGAGCAGTACTTC.

DNA of the CDR3: TGCAGCGTGGAGGGACAGGGAGGCAATCAGCCCCAGCATTTT. Its translation: CSVEGQGGNQPQHF. The gene calls are TRBV29-1 and TRBJ1-5, with 9 bases identical to TRBD1. Per the germline V gene, CDR1 is SQVTM and CDR2 is ANQGSEA. The J segment lost 2 bases and the V segment lost 6 bases, leaving 5 bases of the junction unmatched. This CDR3 has 14 residues.

This rearrangement joins TRBV7-6 to TRBJ2-1; D call uncertain. Trimming took 3 bases from V and 5 from J, leaving 8 bases between them. The germline V gene has CDR1 SGHVS and CDR2 FNYEAQ. This CDR3 spans 13 amino acids. CDR3: CASSLYAHNEQFF. In DNA, the CDR3 is TGTGCCAGCAGCTTGTATGCACACAATGAGCAGTTCTTC.

Note on this clone: This same CDR3 is encoded by further DNA sequences in the sample. This rearrangement joins TRBV27 to TRBJ1-1; perhaps TRBD1 as D (5 bases). V lost 8 bases and J 11 bases, leaving 21 bases between the germline ends. The CDR3 is 13 amino acids. Germline V gene lookup returns CDR1 MNHEY and CDR2 SMNVEV (reference sequence). The CDR3 coding sequence is TGTGCCAGCGGGTCATTGGGACCTAGTGGCGCTTTCTTT. Translated, it gives CASGSLGPSGAFF.

This chain joins TRBV28 and TRBJ1-1; tentative D call: TRBD1 (5 bases). The ends were cut back, 2 bases at V and 5 bases at J, with 12 bases in the middle. Germline CDR1 MDHEN, CDR2 SYDVKM. This CDR3 is 14 amino acids long. Written as DNA, the CDR3 is TGTGCCAGCAGTTTAAGGGAGGGGTGGACTGAAGCTTTCTTT. This codes for CASSLREGWTEAFF.

This chain connects TRBV28 to TRBJ2-3; D possibly corresponds to TRBD1 (6 bases). CDR3 length: 15 amino acids. Germline lookup yields CDR1 MDHEN and CDR2 SYDVKM. V gave up 3 bases and J gave up 2 bases, with 12 bases separating them. CDR3 nucleotides: TGTGCCAGCAGTTTCGGACAGACTATCACAGATACGCAGTATTTT. Translating it yields CASSFGQTITDTQYF.

The chain links TRBV7-9 to TRBJ2-5; D might be TRBD2 (5 bases). CDR1 and CDR2 (germline): SEHNR, FQNEAQ (reference sequence). With 3 bases removed from V and 5 bases from J, the gap between germline ends came to 10 bases. The CDR3 loop spans 13 amino acids. Here the CDR3 reads CASSFPGGETQYF. CDR3 nucleotides: TGTGCCAGCAGCTTTCCCGGCGGGGAGACCCAGTACTTC.

The rearrangement uses TRBV5-1 and TRBJ2-7, with D hard to call. This CDR3 comprises 14 residues. V gave up 2 bases and J gave up 1 base, with 10 bases separating them. The germline V gene encodes CDR1 SGHRS and CDR2 YFSETQ. The CDR3 nucleotides read TGCGCCAGCAGCTTATTTGGCGGTTCCTACGAGCAGTACTTC. The encoded protein is CASSLFGGSYEQYF.

The rearrangement uses TRBV7-9 and TRBJ2-3; weak D call: TRBD2 (6 bases). In germline, CDR1 is SEHNR, CDR2 FQNEAQ (reference sequence). V shed 7 bases and J shed 2 bases, with 19 bases lying between them. The CDR3 sequence is 16 residues long. The CDR3 is CASIYKGLDTTDTQYF. DNA of the CDR3: TGTGCCAGCATTTACAAGGGACTGGACACCACAGATACGCAGTATTTT.

The V and J genes are TRBV29-1 and TRBJ1-1; TRBD1 matches at 8 bases. Germline V CDR1 and CDR2: SQVTM, ANQGSEA. The CDR3 has 15 residues. The V segment lost 6 bases and the J segment 0 bases; nucleotides outside the gene matches: 9. CDR3 sequence reads: CSVIGGQGMNTEAFF. CDR3 nucleotides: TGCAGCGTCATAGGAGGACAGGGAATGAACACTGAAGCTTTCTTT. Looking up the rest from reference TRBV29-1 and TRBJ1-1 gives the full variable domain: SAVISQKPSRDICQRGTSLTIQCQVDSQVTMMFWYRQQPGQSLTLIATANQGSEATYESGFVIDKFPISRPNLTFSTLTVSNMSPEDSSIYLCSVIGGQGMNTEAFFGQGTRLTVV.

The chain joins TRBV9 to TRBJ2-1; 7 bases line up with TRBD2. J was trimmed by 5 bases and V by 3 bases; bases with no gene match: 5. This CDR3 contains 14 residues. Germline CDR1 is SGDLS and CDR2 is YYNGEE. CDR3 DNA: TGTGCCAGCAGCGGGGAGGGCCACGACAATGAGCAGTTCTTC. This codes for CASSGEGHDNEQFF.

The V gene is TRBV28, the J gene TRBJ2-7; 8 bases fit TRBD1. Germline CDR1 is MDHEN and CDR2 is SYDVKM. This CDR3 has 14 amino acids. Unmatched junction bases numbered 8, after V lost 3 bases and J lost 7 bases. The chain's CDR3 is CASSFPRGRREQYF. Here the CDR3 DNA reads TGTGCCAGCAGTTTTCCCAGGGGGCGACGGGAGCAGTACTTC.

The V gene is TRBV28, the J gene TRBJ2-5, with D possibly TRBD2 on 6 matching bases. The CDR3 extends over 16 amino acids. Trimming stripped 5 bases from V and 2 bases from J, with 18 bases between. Germline-derived CDR1 and CDR2 are MDHEN and SYDVKM. As DNA, the CDR3 is TGTGCCAGCAGTGTCCTTGGGGCAGGGAGGCAAGAGACCCAGTACTTC. This sequence encodes CASSVLGAGRQETQYF.

This sequence joins TRBV27 and TRBJ2-2, with TRBD2 as a possible D gene (6 bases). The V gene lost 7 bases and the J gene lost 4 bases, with 7 bases spanning the gap. The V gene's germline CDR1 is MNHEY and CDR2 SMNVEV (reference sequence). This CDR3 spans 12 amino acids. CDR3 amino acids: CASKEGTGELFF. In DNA form, the CDR3 reads TGTGCCAGCAAGGAGGGCACCGGGGAGCTGTTTTTT.

The genes are TRBV5-1 and TRBJ2-1; 9 bases line up with TRBD1. With 2 bases clipped from V and 7 bases from J, the junction kept 7 bases outside the gene matches. Germline CDR1 and CDR2: SGHRS and YFSETQ. The CDR3 length is 15 residues. CDR3 sequence (DNA): TGCGCCAGCAGCTTTTCCGGGACAGGGTGGAATGAGCAGTTCTTC. Translating gives CASSFSGTGWNEQFF.

J is TRBJ2-3 and V is TRBV13; possible D gene TRBD2, 6 bases. Deletions cut 5 bases from V and 2 bases from J, with 23 bases between. This CDR3 has 18 residues. Germline V CDR1 and CDR2: PRHDT, FYEKMQ (reference sequence). CDR3 bases: TGTGCCAGCAGCGCCGCGGCTACCCTAGCGTCCCACACAGATACGCAGTATTTT. This sequence encodes CASSAAATLASHTDTQYF.